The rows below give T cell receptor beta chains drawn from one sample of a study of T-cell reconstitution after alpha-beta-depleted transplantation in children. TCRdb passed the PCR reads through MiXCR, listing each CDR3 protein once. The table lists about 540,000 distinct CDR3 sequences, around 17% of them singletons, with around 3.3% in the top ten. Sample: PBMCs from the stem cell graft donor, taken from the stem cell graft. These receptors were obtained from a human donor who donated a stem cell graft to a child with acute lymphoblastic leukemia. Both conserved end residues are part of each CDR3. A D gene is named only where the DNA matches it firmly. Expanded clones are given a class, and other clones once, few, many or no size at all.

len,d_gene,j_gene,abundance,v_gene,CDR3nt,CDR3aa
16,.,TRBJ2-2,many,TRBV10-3,TGTGCCATCAGTGAGTCTGTTGAGTTGTCGGGCGGGGAGCTGTTTTTT,CAISESVELSGGELFF
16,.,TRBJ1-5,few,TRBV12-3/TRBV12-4,TGTGCCAGCAGTCCTGGACAGTATTATAGCAATCAGCCCCAGCATTTT,CASSPGQYYSNQPQHF
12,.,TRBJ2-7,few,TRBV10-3,TGTGCCATCAGTGAGTCCGCGGCCGAGCAGTACTTC,CAISESAAEQYF
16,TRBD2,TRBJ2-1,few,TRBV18,TGTGCCAGCTCACCCGGAGGACTAGCGGGAGTCAATGAGCAGTTCTTC,CASSPGGLAGVNEQFF
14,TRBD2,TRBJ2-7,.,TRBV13,TGTGCCAGCGGCTCTAGCGGGAGCTCGGGCGAGCAGTACTTC,CASGSSGSSGEQYF
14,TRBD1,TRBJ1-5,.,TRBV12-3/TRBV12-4,TGTGCCAGCAGTCCGACAGGGGGCTATCAGCCCCAGCATTTT,CASSPTGGYQPQHF
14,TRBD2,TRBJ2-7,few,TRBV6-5,TGTGCCAGCAGTTGGCGGGAGGCGCCCTACGAGCAGTACTTC,CASSWREAPYEQYF
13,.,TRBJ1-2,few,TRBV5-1,TGCGCCAGCAGCTTGGCCAGAAGATATGGCTACACCTTC,CASSLARRYGYTF
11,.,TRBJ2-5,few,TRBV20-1,TGCAGTGCTAGGCGCTCGGAGACCCAGTACTTC,CSARRSETQYF
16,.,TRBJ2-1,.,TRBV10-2,TGCGCCAGCAGTTCACGTTTAGGGCAGCTCTACAATGAGCAGTTCTTC,CASSSRLGQLYNEQFF
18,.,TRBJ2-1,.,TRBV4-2,TGTGCCAGCAGCCAGAGATCCGATCAGGGGGGAGCCTACAATGAGCAGTTCTTC,CASSQRSDQGGAYNEQFF
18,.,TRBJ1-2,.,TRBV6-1,TGTGCCAGCAGGACCCGAGCGGCTGGAAAAATATCCCTGTATGGCTACACCTTC,CASRTRAAGKISLYGYTF
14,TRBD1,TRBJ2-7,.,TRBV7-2,TGTGCCAGCAGCCTTCGGTACAGGGGGGACGAGCAGTACTTC,CASSLRYRGDEQYF
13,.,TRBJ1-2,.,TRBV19,TGTGCCAGTAGTATTACGGTTAACTATGGCTACACCTTC,CASSITVNYGYTF
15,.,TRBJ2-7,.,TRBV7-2,TGTGCCAGCAGCTTAGGACTAGAACGTACCTACGAGCAGTACTTC,CASSLGLERTYEQYF
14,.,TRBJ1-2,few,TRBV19,TGTGCCAGTAGCTTAATGGGAACAGACTATGGCTACACCTTC,CASSLMGTDYGYTF
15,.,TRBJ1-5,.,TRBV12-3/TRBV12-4,TGTGCCAGCAGTTTTACACAGGGTAGGGGTCAGCCCCAGCATTTT,CASSFTQGRGQPQHF
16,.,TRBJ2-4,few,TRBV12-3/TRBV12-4,TGTGCCAGCAGTTTTCAAGCGGGTGTAGCCAAAAACATTCAGTACTTC,CASSFQAGVAKNIQYF
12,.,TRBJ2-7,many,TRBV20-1,TGCAGTGCTGCCGGGCTCGCCTACGAGCAGTACTTC,CSAAGLAYEQYF
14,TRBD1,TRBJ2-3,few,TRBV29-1,TGCAGCGTTGAAGGGACAGGCCTCACAGATACGCAGTATTTT,CSVEGTGLTDTQYF
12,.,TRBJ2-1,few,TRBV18,TGTGCCAGCTCACCGCGGAGGTATGAGCAGTTCTTC,CASSPRRYEQFF
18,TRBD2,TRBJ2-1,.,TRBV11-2,TGTGCCAGCAGCTTTCGAGTTCTCGGGACTAGCTCCTACAATGAGCAGTTCTTC,CASSFRVLGTSSYNEQFF
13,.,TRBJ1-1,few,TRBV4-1,TGCGCCATTCAGGGCCCCGAGAGCACTGAAGCTTTCTTT,CAIQGPESTEAFF
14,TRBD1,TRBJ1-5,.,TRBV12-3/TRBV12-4,TGTGCCAGCAGTCCCAACAGGGGCGATCAGCCCCAGCATTTT,CASSPNRGDQPQHF
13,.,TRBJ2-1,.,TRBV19,TGTGCCAGTAGTATGGGAAGCGGGAATGAGCAGTTCTTC,CASSMGSGNEQFF
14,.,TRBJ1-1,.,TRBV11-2,TGTGCCAGCAGCTTATTAGAGGGGAACACTGAAGCTTTCTTT,CASSLLEGNTEAFF
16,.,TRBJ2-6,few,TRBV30,TGTGCCTGGAGTGTACTGGAGCTGTCTGGGGCCAACGTCCTGACTTTC,CAWSVLELSGANVLTF
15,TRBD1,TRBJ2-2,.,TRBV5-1,TGCGCCAGCAGAGCAACAGGGGGGAACACCGGGGAGCTGTTTTTT,CASRATGGNTGELFF
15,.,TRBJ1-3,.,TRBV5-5,TGTGCCAGCAGCTTGGCGGGGCACCTTGGAAACACCATATATTTT,CASSLAGHLGNTIYF
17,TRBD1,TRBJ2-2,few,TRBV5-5,TGTGCCAGCAGCTTAATGGGGACAGGGGCGAACACCGGGGAGCTGTTTTTT,CASSLMGTGANTGELFF
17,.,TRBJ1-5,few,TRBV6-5,TGTGCCAGCAGTTACTCGAGTATTATCACCAGCGGTCAGCCCCAGCATTTT,CASSYSSIITSGQPQHF
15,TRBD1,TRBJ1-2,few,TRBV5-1,TGCGCCAGCAGCGCGGACACAGGGGGCGCCAGTGGCTACACCTTC,CASSADTGGASGYTF
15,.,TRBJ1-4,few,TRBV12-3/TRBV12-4,TGTGCCAGCAGCAGCACGGGACTCTCCTGGTTGGAACTGTTTTTT,CASSSTGLSWLELFF
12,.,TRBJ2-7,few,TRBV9,TGTGCCAGCAGCGTAGTGCCAGACGAGCAGTACTTC,CASSVVPDEQYF
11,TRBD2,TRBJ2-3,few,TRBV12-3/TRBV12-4,TGTGCCAGCAGTTTGGGACTAGCGGGAGTTTTT,CASSLGLAGVF
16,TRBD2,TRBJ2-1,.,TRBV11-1,TGTGCCAGCAGCTTCCGACTAGCGGGAGTAGTTAATGAGCAGTTCTTC,CASSFRLAGVVNEQFF
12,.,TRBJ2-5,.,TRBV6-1,TGTGCCAGCAGGCGGAAAAAAGAGACCCAGTACTTC,CASRRKKETQYF
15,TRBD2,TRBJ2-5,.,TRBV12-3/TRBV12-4,TGTGCCAGCAGTTCGCGGGGGGCTAGCCAAGAGACCCAGTACTTC,CASSSRGASQETQYF
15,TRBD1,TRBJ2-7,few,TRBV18,TGTGCCAGCTCCCGGGGGGACAGGGGAAGAGGCGAGCAGTACTTC,CASSRGDRGRGEQYF